These 14 T cell receptor beta chains originate from one sample sequenced in a study of human T cells and chemical hapten exposure. TCRdb reprocessed the RACE reads via MiXCR and lists one record per CDR3 protein. The profile shows fewer than 60,000 distinct CDR3 sequences, roughly 10% of them singletons. Time point denoted: pre-sensitization, week 0. As to treatment: therapeutic diphenylcyclopropenone sensitization with weekly scalp DPC. This specimen consisted of whole blood, obtained in connection with sensitization to the hapten diphenylcyclopropenone (DPC). The receptors stem from a middle-aged woman with alopecia areata. Some clones in this sample may be carry-over from other donors' samples.

This clonotype was recorded only once. An end of the junction does not agree with germline; a read error may underlie this. V and J are TRBV4-3 and TRBJ1-3; no reliable D call. The CDR3 consists of 16 residues. The germline V gene encodes CDR1 LGHNA and CDR2 YSLEER. CDR3 DNA sequence: TGCGCCAGCAGCCAAGATCGGATTAGCTCTGTAAACACCATATATTTT. It specifies CASSQDRISSVNTIYF.

This clonotype was seen a few times. V and J are TRBV30 and TRBJ2-7; TRBD1 might be the D (8 bases). CDR1 is GTSNPN, CDR2 SVGIG, per germline (reference sequence). This CDR3 comprises 15 residues. V was trimmed by 3 bases and J by 5 bases, leaving 20 bases between them. The CDR3 reads CAWSPGQGGMDEQYF. Written as DNA, the CDR3 is TGTGCCTGGAGCCCCGGACAGGGAGGGATGGACGAGCAGTACTTC.

In this sample, this clonotype turned up many times. The rearrangement uses TRBV19 and TRBJ1-5; TRBD1 agrees at 9 bases. CDR3 length: 15 amino acids. V was pared by 10 bases and J by 10 bases, with 17 bases of the junction left unmatched. Looked up from germline, CDR1 is LNHDA and CDR2 is SQIVND (reference sequence). The CDR3 spells CATSNTGGRRGPQHF. As DNA, the CDR3 is TGTGCCACCTCAAATACAGGGGGCCGCAGGGGACCCCAGCATTTT.

This clonotype was seen only a few times. The rearrangement links TRBV12-3 or TRBV12-4 to TRBJ1-6; 9 bases map to TRBD1. CDR3 length: 14 residues. The J segment lost 14 bases and the V segment lost 5 bases, leaving 10 bases of the junction unmatched. The CDR3 reads CASSPGQGRVTLHF. The DNA of the CDR3 is TGTGCCAGCAGTCCCGGACAGGGGAGGGTAACCCTCCACTTT.

This clonotype was seen a handful of times. V gene TRBV10-3 combines with J gene TRBJ2-3, with 11 bases that match TRBD2. This CDR3 contains 16 residues. Germline CDR1 is ENHRY and CDR2 is SYGVKD. The trim removed 6 bases at V and 1 base at J, leaving 6 bases unmatched. This chain's CDR3 is CAISSSLAGGTDTQYF. Written as DNA, the CDR3 is TGTGCCATCAGCTCTTCACTAGCGGGAGGCACAGATACGCAGTATTTT.

This clonotype was picked up many times. V is TRBV29-1 and J is TRBJ2-1; D is unclear. The CDR3 loop spans 13 amino acids. Trimming took off 6 bases at V and 6 bases at J, with 15 bases between the two ends. Germline assignment: CDR1 SQVTM and CDR2 ANQGSEA. CDR3 DNA sequence: TGCAGCGTATGGGTGGGATCGGGCAATGAGCAGTTCTTC. Translating gives CSVWVGSGNEQFF.

This clonotype was seen more than once but under ten times. J is TRBJ2-7 and V is TRBV7-2; 7 bases fit TRBD1. The germline V gene encodes CDR1 SGHTA and CDR2 FQGNSA. V dropped 2 bases and J dropped 0; count of bases not matched to a gene: 4. CDR3 length equals 15 residues. The CDR3 sequence is CASSLNPGGSYEQYF. CDR3 nucleotide sequence: TGTGCCAGCAGCTTAAATCCAGGGGGCTCCTACGAGCAGTACTTC.

This clonotype was counted many times. The chain couples TRBV11-2 to TRBJ2-7; tentatively, D is TRBD2 (6 bases). Germline loops: CDR1 SGHAT, CDR2 FQNNGV. V gave up 5 bases and J gave up 0 bases, with 14 bases separating them. The CDR3 has 15 amino acids. Here the CDR3 DNA reads TGTGCCAGCAGCCTCCGGGACGGGAGCTCCTACGAGCAGTACTTC. This sequence encodes CASSLRDGSSYEQYF.

This clonotype showed up just a few times. The chain joins TRBV2 to TRBJ2-5; D is uncertain. V lost 6 bases and J 1 base, leaving 12 bases between the germline ends. This CDR3 has 14 amino acids. In germline, CDR1 is SNHLY, CDR2 FYNNEI. CDR3 residues: CASRTHGLQETQYF. For the CDR3, the DNA is TGTGCCAGCAGGACACATGGCCTCCAAGAGACCCAGTACTTC.

The V call is TRBV7-2, the J call TRBJ2-1; TRBD1 is a possible D gene (6 bases). Germline V gene sequence: CDR1 SGHTA, CDR2 FQGNSA. CDR3 length: 15 amino acids. The V end lost 10 bases, the J end lost 0 bases, and 16 bases lay between the germline ends. The CDR3: CATSQGISSYNEQFF. In nucleotides, the CDR3 is TGTGCCACCTCACAGGGTATCAGCTCCTACAATGAGCAGTTCTTC.

The CDR3 region is CSVVRQGMTDTQYF. CDR3 DNA: TGCAGCGTCGTAAGACAGGGGATGACAGATACGCAGTATTTT. This chain links TRBV29-1 with TRBJ2-3; 8 bases match TRBD1. Trimming took 6 bases from V and 3 from J; bases not matched to a gene: 8. Germline V lookup: CDR1 SQVTM, CDR2 ANQGSEA. This CDR3 contains 14 residues.

This sequence joins TRBV6-5 and TRBJ2-7, with D perhaps TRBD2 (5 bases). Trimming pared 4 bases from V and 0 bases from J, leaving 13 bases between. This CDR3 has 15 amino acids. The germline V gene has CDR1 MNHEY and CDR2 SVGAGI. The CDR3 here is CASSSRTASSYEQYF. The CDR3 DNA follows: TGTGCCAGCAGTTCTCGGACTGCCAGCTCCTACGAGCAGTACTTC.

This clonotype has just a few counts. The chain joins TRBV7-9 to TRBJ1-1, with 7 positions matching TRBD1. Germline trimming cut 4 bases from V and 0 bases from J; bases unmatched to any gene: 2. CDR1 SEHNR and CDR2 FQNEAQ come from the germline V gene (reference sequence). This CDR3 spans 14 amino acids. CDR3 loop: CASSYRGMNTEAFF. As DNA, the CDR3 is TGTGCCAGCAGCTACAGGGGAATGAACACTGAAGCTTTCTTT.

This clonotype was recorded a few times. This chain uses TRBV19 with TRBJ1-6, with 9 bases identical to TRBD1. CDR3 size: 14 residues. CDR1 is LNHDA, CDR2 SQIVND, per germline (reference sequence). With 10 bases clipped from V and 10 bases from J, the junction kept 11 bases outside the gene matches. CDR3 sequence (DNA): TGTGCCACCAAACCGGGACAGGGAGAATCACCCCTCCACTTT. Its translation is CATKPGQGESPLHF.